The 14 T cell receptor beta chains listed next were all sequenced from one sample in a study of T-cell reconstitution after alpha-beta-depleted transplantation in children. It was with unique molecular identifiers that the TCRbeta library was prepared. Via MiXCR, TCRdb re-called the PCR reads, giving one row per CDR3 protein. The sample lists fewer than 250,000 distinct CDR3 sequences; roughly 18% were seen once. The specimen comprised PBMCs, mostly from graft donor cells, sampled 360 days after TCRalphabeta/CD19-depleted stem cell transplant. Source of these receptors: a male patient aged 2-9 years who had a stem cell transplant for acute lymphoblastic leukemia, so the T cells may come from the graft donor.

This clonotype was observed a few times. The CDR3 DNA reads as TGTGCCAGCAGAGACGGGGGTGGACAGACACCGAGCTCTGGAAACACCATATATTTT. This sequence encodes CASRDGGGQTPSSGNTIYF. This chain links TRBV6-4 with TRBJ1-3; a possible D gene is TRBD1 (6 bases). CDR1 and CDR2 from the germline V gene are MRHNA and SNTAGT. The CDR3 is 19 amino acids. The V and J ends lost 6 bases and 0 bases respectively, with 24 bases between them.

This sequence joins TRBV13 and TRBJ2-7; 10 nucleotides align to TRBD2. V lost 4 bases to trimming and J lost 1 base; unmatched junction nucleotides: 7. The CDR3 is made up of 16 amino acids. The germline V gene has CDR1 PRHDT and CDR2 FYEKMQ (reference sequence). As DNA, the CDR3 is TGTGCCAGCAGCTCCAGAAGCGGGGGGGTATCCTACGAGCAGTACTTC. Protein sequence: CASSSRSGGVSYEQYF.

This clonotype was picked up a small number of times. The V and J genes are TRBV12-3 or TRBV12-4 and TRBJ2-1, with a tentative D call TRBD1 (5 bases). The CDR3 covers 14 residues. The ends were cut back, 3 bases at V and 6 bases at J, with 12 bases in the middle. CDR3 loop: CASSFTGALNEQFF. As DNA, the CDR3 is TGTGCCAGCAGTTTTACTGGGGCACTCAATGAGCAGTTCTTC.

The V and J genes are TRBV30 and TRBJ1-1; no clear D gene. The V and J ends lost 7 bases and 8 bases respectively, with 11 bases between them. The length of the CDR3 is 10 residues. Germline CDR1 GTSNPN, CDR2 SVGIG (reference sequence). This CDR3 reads CALNRREAFF. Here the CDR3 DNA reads TGTGCCTTGAATCGACGGGAAGCTTTCTTT.

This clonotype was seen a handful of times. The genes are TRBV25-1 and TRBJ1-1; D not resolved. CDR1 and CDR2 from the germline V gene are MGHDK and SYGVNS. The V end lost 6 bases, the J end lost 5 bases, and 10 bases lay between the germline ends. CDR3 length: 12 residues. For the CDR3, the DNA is TGTGCCAGCAGCCTTATGGGGACTGAAGCTTTCTTT. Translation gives CASSLMGTEAFF.

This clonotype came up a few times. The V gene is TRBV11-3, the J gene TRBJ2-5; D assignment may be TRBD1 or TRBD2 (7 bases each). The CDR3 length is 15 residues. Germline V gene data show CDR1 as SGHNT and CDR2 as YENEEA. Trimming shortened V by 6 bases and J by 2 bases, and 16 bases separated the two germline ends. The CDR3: CASSFQGGPQETQYF. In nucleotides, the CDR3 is TGTGCCAGCAGTTTTCAGGGGGGGCCGCAAGAGACCCAGTACTTC.

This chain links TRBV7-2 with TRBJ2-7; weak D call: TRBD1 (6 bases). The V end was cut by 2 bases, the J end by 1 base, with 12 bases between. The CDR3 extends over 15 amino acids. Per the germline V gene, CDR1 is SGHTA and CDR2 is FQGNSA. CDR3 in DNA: TGTGCCAGCAGCTTAACACAGGGTCTTTCCTACGAGCAGTACTTC. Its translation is CASSLTQGLSYEQYF.

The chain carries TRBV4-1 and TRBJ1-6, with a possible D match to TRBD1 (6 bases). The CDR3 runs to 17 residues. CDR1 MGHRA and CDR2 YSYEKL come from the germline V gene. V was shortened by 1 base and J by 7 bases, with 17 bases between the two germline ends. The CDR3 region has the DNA TGCGCCAGCAGCCAAGGGGTGTTGGTTCAGGGGAATTCACCCCTCCACTTT. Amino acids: CASSQGVLVQGNSPLHF.

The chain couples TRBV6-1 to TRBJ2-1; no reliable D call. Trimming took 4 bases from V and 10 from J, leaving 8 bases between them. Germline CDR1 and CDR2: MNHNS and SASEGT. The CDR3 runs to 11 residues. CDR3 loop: CASSAALEQFF. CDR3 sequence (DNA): TGTGCCAGCAGTGCTGCGCTGGAGCAGTTCTTC.

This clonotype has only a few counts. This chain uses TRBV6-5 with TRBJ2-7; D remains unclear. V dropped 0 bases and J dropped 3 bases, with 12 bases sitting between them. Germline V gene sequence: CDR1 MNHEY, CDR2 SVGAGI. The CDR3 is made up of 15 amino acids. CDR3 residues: CASSYSGFPHYEQYF. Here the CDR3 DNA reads TGTGCCAGCAGTTACTCAGGGTTCCCCCACTACGAGCAGTACTTC.

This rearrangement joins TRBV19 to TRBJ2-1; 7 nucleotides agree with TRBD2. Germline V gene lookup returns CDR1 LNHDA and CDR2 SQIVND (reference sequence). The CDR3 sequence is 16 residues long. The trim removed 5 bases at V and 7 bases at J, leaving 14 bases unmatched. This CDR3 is CASSDQGGLDGNEQFF. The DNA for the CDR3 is TGTGCCAGTAGTGACCAAGGAGGACTAGATGGGAATGAGCAGTTCTTC.

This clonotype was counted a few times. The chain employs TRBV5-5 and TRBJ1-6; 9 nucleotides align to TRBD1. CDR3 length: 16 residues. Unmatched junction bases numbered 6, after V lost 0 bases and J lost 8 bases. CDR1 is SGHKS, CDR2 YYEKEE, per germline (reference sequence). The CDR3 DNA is TGTGCCAGCAGCTTGGCCCTTGGACAGGGGCATTCACCCCTCCACTTT. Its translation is CASSLALGQGHSPLHF.

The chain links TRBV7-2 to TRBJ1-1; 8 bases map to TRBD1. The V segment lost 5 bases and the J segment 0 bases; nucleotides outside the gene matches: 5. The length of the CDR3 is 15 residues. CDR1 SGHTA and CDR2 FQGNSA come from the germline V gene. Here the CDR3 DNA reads TGTGCCAGCAGCCCAAGGACAGGGATGAACACTGAAGCTTTCTTT. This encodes CASSPRTGMNTEAFF.

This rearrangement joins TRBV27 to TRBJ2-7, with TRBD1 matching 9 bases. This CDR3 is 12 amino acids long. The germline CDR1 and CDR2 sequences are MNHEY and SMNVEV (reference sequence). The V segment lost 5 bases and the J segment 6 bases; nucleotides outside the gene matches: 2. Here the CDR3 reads CASSTTGGEQYF. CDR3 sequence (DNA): TGTGCCAGCAGTACGACAGGGGGCGAGCAGTACTTC.